These 21 T cell receptor beta chains were all obtained from the same sample, sequenced in a study of long-term antiretroviral therapy in people with HIV. The immunoSEQ assay was v3.0, run at survey level. TCRdb's table, derived via immunoSEQ multiplex PCR, lists solely in-frame clones and lacks some. The sample has approximately 30,000 clones; roughly 80% are singletons. The sequencing here drew on unsorted PBMCs, taken 1.9 years after starting antiretroviral therapy. The receptors were sampled from a man aged 18 to 29 with HIV.

The rearrangement links TRBV28 to TRBJ2-1, with 7 nucleotides matching TRBD2. CDR3 length: 13 residues. Losses at the gene ends were 2 bases for V and 6 bases for J; bases not matched to a gene: 1. CDR1 is MDHEN and CDR2 is SYDVKM in the germline V gene. For the CDR3, the DNA is TGTGCCAGCAGTTTAGGCGGGGGCAATGAGCAGTTCTTC. It yields the protein CASSLGGGNEQFF.

This rearrangement joins TRBV29-1 to TRBJ2-5; 10 nucleotides agree with TRBD2. J gave up 7 bases and V 7 bases, and 12 bases lay outside the gene matches. Germline V gene sequence: CDR1 SQVTM, CDR2 ANQGSEA. The CDR3 contains 14 residues. The CDR3 nucleotides read TGCAGCGCGACGAGCGGGGGGGCTAGCGGGACCCAGTACTTC. Its protein is CSATSGGASGTQYF. Combining the CDR3 with reference TRBV29-1 and TRBJ2-5 gives the whole variable domain SAVISQKPSRDICQRGTSLTIQCQVDSQVTMMFWYRQQPGQSLTLIATANQGSEATYESGFVIDKFPISRPNLTFSTLTVSNMSPEDSSIYLCSATSGGASGTQYFGPGTRLLVL.

The chain links TRBV11-2 to TRBJ2-2, with 7 bases aligning to TRBD1. The CDR3 has 18 amino acids. The germline V gene has CDR1 SGHAT and CDR2 FQNNGV. V dropped 0 bases and J dropped 3; count of bases not matched to a gene: 10. The CDR3 here is CASSLEPLGQIYTGELFF. The CDR3 DNA reads TGTGCCAGCAGCTTAGAGCCCCTGGGACAGATATACACCGGGGAGCTGTTTTTT.

This chain uses TRBV9 with TRBJ2-3; D ambiguous. Germline V gives CDR1 SGDLS, CDR2 YYNGEE. This CDR3 comprises 13 residues. V lost 0 bases, J lost 4 bases, and 6 bases lay in between. The CDR3 is CASSVDVSDTQYF. The CDR3 DNA sequence: TGTGCCAGCAGCGTAGACGTTTCAGATACGCAGTATTTT.

The chain has TRBV5-1 and TRBJ2-3, with 9 bases fitting TRBD1. The CDR3 has 17 residues. Trimming at V came to 0 bases and at J to 1 base, leaving 6 bases not matched to a gene. CDR1 is SGHRS and CDR2 is YFSETQ in the germline V gene. The CDR3 region has the DNA TGCGCCAGCAGCTTGGGTGTTAGGACAGGGGGCACAGATACGCAGTATTTT. It yields the protein CASSLGVRTGGTDTQYF.

This clone was seen a few times. J is TRBJ2-7 and V is TRBV7-9, with 7 bases that match TRBD2. This CDR3 is 19 amino acids long. The V and J ends lost 5 bases and 0 bases, in that order; junction bases with no gene match: 19. CDR1 and CDR2 from the germline V gene are SEHNR and FQNEAQ (reference sequence). The CDR3 region is CASSGPSQHGGSSSYEQYV. The CDR3 DNA follows: TGTGCCAGCAGCGGACCAAGCCAACACGGGGGGTCCAGCTCCTACGAGCAGTACGTC.

The chain combines TRBV5-1 with TRBJ2-6; D ambiguous. This CDR3 is built from 17 residues. Per the germline V gene, CDR1 is SGHRS and CDR2 is YFSETQ. V gave up 2 bases and J gave up 0 bases, with 12 bases separating them. CDR3 sequence reads: CASSLNYGSSGANVLTF. The CDR3 region has the DNA TGCGCCAGCAGCTTAAATTACGGAAGCTCTGGGGCCAACGTCCTGACTTTC. Complete variable domain (other parts from reference TRBV5-1 and TRBJ2-6): KAGVTQTPRYLIKTRGQQVTLSCSPISGHRSVSWYQQTPGQGLQFLFEYFSETQRNKGNFPGRFSGRQFSNSRSEMNVSTLELGDSALYLCASSLNYGSSGANVLTFGAGSRLTVL.

The gene calls are TRBV18 and TRBJ2-5; no clear D. Per the germline V gene, CDR1 is KGHSH and CDR2 is LQKENI. This CDR3 region has 15 residues. V was pared by 4 bases and J by 4 bases, with 16 bases between. CDR3 coding DNA: TGTGCCAGCTCACTCACGGGCCAAATGGGAGAGACCCAGTACTTC. It specifies CASSLTGQMGETQYF.

The chain is built from TRBV2 and TRBJ1-3; D unclear. The CDR3 is made up of 13 amino acids. V dropped 6 bases and J dropped 4 bases, with 10 bases sitting between them. Germline CDR1 SNHLY, CDR2 FYNNEI. The CDR3 nucleotides are TGTGCCAGCAGGGATTCGGGGGGAAACACCATATATTTT. Protein sequence: CASRDSGGNTIYF.

The J gene is TRBJ1-6, the V gene TRBV6-5; tentative D call: TRBD1 (5 bases). Between the trimmed V and J ends, which lost 4 bases and 7 bases, there was a span of 17 bases. This CDR3 region has 16 residues. CDR1 is MNHEY and CDR2 is SVGAGI in the germline V gene. The CDR3 DNA is TGTGCCAGCAGTTTGGGGGTCCGTCGGGGAAATTCACCCCTCCACTTT. Translating gives CASSLGVRRGNSPLHF.

This clone was seen only once. The chain joins TRBV5-1 to TRBJ1-1; 9 bases are a match to TRBD1. V lost 4 bases to trimming and J lost 5 bases; unmatched junction nucleotides: 6. CDR1 and CDR2 (germline): SGHRS, YFSETQ. CDR3 length: 14 amino acids. CDR3 amino acids: CASSTGTGRTEAFF. In DNA, the CDR3 is TGCGCCAGCAGCACGGGGACAGGGAGAACTGAAGCTTTCTTT.

The chain combines TRBV29-1 with TRBJ2-7; TRBD1 matches 7 bases. There are 13 residues in the CDR3. Losses at the gene ends were 6 bases for V and 0 bases for J; bases not matched to a gene: 5. CDR1 and CDR2 from the germline V gene are SQVTM and ANQGSEA. As DNA, the CDR3 is TGCAGCGTCCTCGGGACAGACTCCTACGAGCAGTACGTC. Translation: CSVLGTDSYEQYV.

CDR3 sequence reads: CASSLVGSSGYTF. CDR3 coding DNA: TGTGCCAGCAGCTTGGTCGGGTCGAGTGGCTACACCTTC. The J gene is TRBJ1-2, the V gene TRBV5-4, with no clear D. Germline CDR1 is SGHNT and CDR2 is YYREEE (reference sequence). This CDR3 is 13 amino acids long. V was shortened by 0 bases and J by 7 bases, with 10 bases between the two germline ends.

The CDR3 loop reads CASRNGVTGELFF. The DNA for the CDR3 is TGTGCCAGCAGAAACGGGGTCACCGGGGAGCTGTTTTTT. The J gene is TRBJ2-2, the V gene TRBV28; the D gene is possibly TRBD2 (5 bases). V shed 6 bases and J shed 4 bases, with 9 bases lying between them. The CDR3 is made up of 13 amino acids. The germline V gene encodes CDR1 MDHEN and CDR2 SYDVKM.

This clone was detected a few times. This sequence joins TRBV4-2 and TRBJ1-2, with D perhaps matching TRBD1 (5 bases). The CDR3 has 13 amino acids. The germline V gene has CDR1 LGHNA and CDR2 YNFKEQ. Trimming cost V 0 bases and J 6 bases, with 8 bases left between them. The CDR3, as DNA: TGTGCCAGCAGCCAAGACAGGGAGGATGGCTACACCTTC. Translating gives CASSQDREDGYTF.

The chain uses TRBV5-1 and TRBJ1-3; unclear D gene. The germline V gene has CDR1 SGHRS and CDR2 YFSETQ. CDR3 length: 15 residues. V was clipped by 2 bases and J by 0 bases, with 9 bases between them. CDR3: CASSLAGLSGNTIYF. CDR3 nucleotides: TGCGCCAGCAGCTTAGCGGGCCTCTCTGGAAACACCATATATTTT.

This chain links TRBV4-1 with TRBJ2-1; a weak D match, TRBD1 (6 bases). V shed 3 bases and J shed 0 bases, with 12 bases lying between them. The germline V gene encodes CDR1 MGHRA and CDR2 YSYEKL. This CDR3 region has 16 residues. The CDR3 reads CASSHSRDNSYNEQFF. CDR3 nucleotides: TGCGCCAGCAGCCATTCCCGGGACAACTCCTACAATGAGCAGTTCTTC.

This sequence joins TRBV7-2 and TRBJ2-7; D is unresolved. Germline assignment: CDR1 SGHTA and CDR2 FQGNSA. The length of the CDR3 is 13 residues. Trimming took off 5 bases at V and 6 bases at J, with 14 bases between the two ends. Written as DNA, the CDR3 is TGTGCCAGCAGCGGAAGAGGATGGGGCGAGCAGTACTTC. It codes for CASSGRGWGEQYF.

This sequence joins TRBV5-6 and TRBJ2-7; D is possibly TRBD1 (6 bases). V dropped 0 bases and J dropped 3 bases, with 13 bases sitting between them. Germline CDR1 is SGHDT and CDR2 is YYEEEE. This CDR3 spans 15 amino acids. CDR3 sequence reads: CASSLVGQRRYEQYV. The DNA for the CDR3 is TGTGCCAGCAGCTTGGTGGGACAACGCCGCTACGAGCAGTACGTC.

V gene TRBV5-4 combines with J gene TRBJ1-2, with no clear D. This CDR3 comprises 14 residues. Germline CDR1 SGHNT, CDR2 YYREEE (reference sequence). The germline V and J ends were trimmed by 1 base and 8 bases, with 15 bases remaining between them. The CDR3 loop is CASSLKDAYQGYTF. In DNA, the CDR3 is TGTGCCAGCAGCTTGAAAGACGCCTACCAGGGCTACACCTTC.

This clone was observed a few times. The chain carries TRBV5-4 and TRBJ1-2, with 10 nucleotides matching TRBD1. V lost 4 bases to trimming and J lost 4 bases; unmatched junction nucleotides: 7. CDR1 is SGHNT, CDR2 YYREEE, per germline (reference sequence). This CDR3 region has 15 residues. This CDR3 is CASSTPGQGFYGYTF. The CDR3 DNA reads TGTGCCAGCAGCACACCGGGACAGGGGTTCTATGGCTACACCTTC.